This TCR beta chain was documented in a study of preoperative IRX-2 immunotherapy in early breast cancer (dated by TCRdb to the late 2010s). This clone was seen once. It lacks a known antigen. Base qualities are missing; no much larger clone stands one base away. The library came from the immunoSEQ multiplex PCR assay. The source is immuneACCESS, and TCRdb retained only in-frame sequences with V and J called. Part of the clones is not carried over; for the studies checked, unresolved V genes explain less than half of this, and the remainder is unexplained. This sample lists about 23,000 clones; 80% to 90% were detected once. The biggest ten clones account for roughly 8.6% of the sample. V loses 0 bases of germline sequence and J loses 5 bases, and the interval between the two ends is 9 bases. The CDR3 covers 14 residues, taking in both the cysteine and the phenylalanine. Only the CDR3 DNA is retained, 42 bases long and in frame from the first base. CDR1 is given as SGHRS and CDR2 as YFSETQ, both from the germline V gene.

The treatment or condition label here, explained by the study, means: preoperative locoregional IRX-2 cytokine immunotherapy. The samples were obtained from a phase Ib study that tested preoperative, locoregional IRX-2 cytokine immunotherapy designed to prime immune responses. The donors were early-stage breast cancer patients who were given IRX-2 prior to surgery. The chain employs TRBV5-1 and TRBJ1-5, with TRBD1 perhaps the D gene, on 6 matching bases. The origin of this receptor is a human donor with breast cancer. The source was tumor tissue, collected after IRX-2 immunotherapy. The nucleotides are TGCGCCAGCAGCTTGGCGGGGGGGCATCAGCCCCAGCATTTT. Translated, this is CASSLAGGHQPQHF.